The next 16 T cell receptor beta chains were all read from a single sample in a study of blood T cells in healthy people across ages. Sample-barcoded 5' priming and a J-beta primer mix drove a second PCR of roughly 6 to 12 cycles. TCRdb recomputed calls from the 5' RACE reads with MiXCR, one row per CDR3 protein. The sample lists hundreds of thousands of distinct CDR3 sequences, over 20% occurring once. Sequenced input: blood. All receptors come from a man in his 70s in good health.

This clonotype was observed a handful of times. This chain links TRBV10-3 with TRBJ1-4; D unclear. V was shortened by 3 bases and J by 0 bases, with 8 bases between the two germline ends. Germline V gene sequence: CDR1 ENHRY, CDR2 SYGVKD. The CDR3 totals 15 residues. The CDR3 nucleotides read TGTGCCATCAGTGATCGCAGTGCAACTAATGAAAAACTGTTTTTT. This encodes CAISDRSATNEKLFF.

The chain carries TRBV6-1 and TRBJ2-1, with D perhaps given as TRBD1 or TRBD2 (5 bases each). V was cut by 3 bases and J by 2 bases, with 14 bases left in between. The CDR3 consists of 16 residues. The germline gives CDR1 MNHNS, CDR2 SASEGT. The CDR3 loop is CASSEAGTSPYNEQFF. CDR3 DNA: TGTGCCAGCAGTGAGGCCGGGACCTCCCCCTACAATGAGCAGTTCTTC.

This rearrangement joins TRBV19 to TRBJ2-5, with 9 positions matching TRBD1. The J call may be incorrect, as the DNA end agrees better with TRBJ2-7. CDR1 is LNHDA, CDR2 SQIVND, per germline (reference sequence). The CDR3 is 14 residues long. The CDR3 region is CASSFDRGNYEQYF. The CDR3, as DNA: TGTGCCAGTAGTTTTGACAGGGGGAACTACGAGCAGTACTTC.

The chain uses TRBV5-1 and TRBJ2-5; TRBD1 agrees at 10 bases. Gene TRBJ2-7 matches the end of the DNA better, so the J call may be wrong. CDR1 SGHRS and CDR2 YFSETQ come from the germline V gene. This CDR3 contains 15 residues. This chain's CDR3 is CASSPGGTGDYEQYF. In DNA form, the CDR3 reads TGCGCCAGCAGCCCTGGAGGGACAGGGGACTACGAGCAGTACTTC.

V gene TRBV5-1 combines with J gene TRBJ1-4; tentatively, D is TRBD1 (5 bases). Trimming removed 4 bases at V and 3 bases at J, with 10 bases between. Germline CDR1 and CDR2: SGHRS and YFSETQ. The CDR3 runs 14 residues. The DNA of the CDR3 is TGCGCCAGCAGCCGCCAGGGCCCTAATGAAAAACTGTTTTTT. It specifies CASSRQGPNEKLFF.

This clonotype came up a few times. The chain employs TRBV20-1 and TRBJ2-2; D may be TRBD1 (5 bases). The V gene lost 2 bases and the J gene lost 6 bases, with 7 bases spanning the gap. The CDR3 consists of 12 residues. The germline CDR1 and CDR2 sequences are DFQATT and SNEGSKA (reference sequence). The CDR3 region is CSARQGAGELFF. CDR3 coding DNA: TGCAGTGCTAGACAGGGCGCCGGGGAGCTGTTTTTT.

This clonotype was found a few times. The V and J genes are TRBV12-3 or TRBV12-4 and TRBJ2-5, with D maybe TRBD2 (5 bases). With the DNA end fitting TRBJ2-1 better, the J assignment may be wrong. The CDR3 has 13 amino acids. CDR3 residues: CASSPDFYNEQFF. In DNA, the CDR3 is TGTGCCAGCAGCCCGGACTTCTACAATGAGCAGTTCTTC.

The V and J genes are TRBV20-1 and TRBJ2-1; 12 bases line up with TRBD2. The CDR3 has 17 amino acids. Germline V gene lookup returns CDR1 DFQATT and CDR2 SNEGSKA (reference sequence). Trimming removed 4 bases from V and 1 base from J; junction bases left unmatched: 8. The CDR3 sequence: CSAIPSGRGTSYNEQFF. Here the CDR3 DNA reads TGCAGTGCTATTCCTAGCGGGAGGGGGACGTCCTACAATGAGCAGTTCTTC.

The J gene is TRBJ2-5, the V gene TRBV12-3 or TRBV12-4; 13 bases line up with TRBD2. J lost 5 bases, V lost 5 bases, and 11 bases had no gene match. The CDR3 loop spans 17 amino acids. CDR3 bases: TGTGCCAGCAGTGAACGGAGGACTAGCGGGAGTGGGGAGACCCAGTACTTC. It translates to CASSERRTSGSGETQYF.

V is TRBV28 and J is TRBJ2-1; D unclear. CDR1 is MDHEN and CDR2 is SYDVKM in the germline V gene. The CDR3 has 16 amino acids. Trimming pared 7 bases from V and 2 bases from J, leaving 18 bases between. The CDR3 nucleotides read TGTGCCAGCACATCGACATTGAGCCTTGCCTACAATGAGCAGTTCTTC. It is translated as CASTSTLSLAYNEQFF.

This clonotype showed up many times. The V and J genes are TRBV4-1 and TRBJ1-4; 7 bases agree with TRBD1. The CDR3 loop spans 16 amino acids. V was pared by 3 bases and J by 6 bases, with 10 bases of the junction left unmatched. Germline CDR1 and CDR2: MGHRA and YSYEKL. The CDR3 here is CASSHKIAGTDEKLFF. The DNA of the CDR3 is TGCGCCAGCAGCCACAAAATCGCCGGGACAGATGAAAAACTGTTTTTT.

The CDR3 DNA is TGCAGTGCTAAAACTAGCGGGAAGGCCTATGAGCAGTTCTTC. The encoded protein is CSAKTSGKAYEQFF. The chain couples TRBV20-1 to TRBJ2-1; 10 bases are a match to TRBD2. Germline lookup yields CDR1 DFQATT and CDR2 SNEGSKA (reference sequence). The length of the CDR3 is 14 residues. Trimming cost V 4 bases and J 8 bases; bases outside gene matches: 8.

This clonotype was detected many times. The V call is TRBV12-3 or TRBV12-4, the J call TRBJ2-5; 12 bases map to TRBD2. TRBJ2-7 explains the end of the DNA better; the J call may be wrong. The CDR3 is 14 residues long. The CDR3 DNA reads TGTGCCAGCAGTCGGACTAGCGGGAACTACGAGCAGTACTTC. This translates into CASSRTSGNYEQYF.

The chain uses TRBV10-3 and TRBJ1-2; 10 nucleotides line up with TRBD1. V was pared by 3 bases and J by 4 bases, with 5 bases of the junction left unmatched. CDR3 length: 15 residues. CDR1 is ENHRY and CDR2 is SYGVKD in the germline V gene. The CDR3 DNA follows: TGTGCCATCAGTGATAGACAGGGGGCCGGCTATGGCTACACCTTC. The encoded protein is CAISDRQGAGYGYTF.

The chain combines TRBV18 with TRBJ2-7; D uncertain. The CDR3 spans 13 residues. Trimming pared 6 bases from V and 2 bases from J, leaving 11 bases between. Per germline, CDR1 KGHSH and CDR2 LQKENI. The CDR3 region is CASSYTIAYEQYF. For the CDR3, the DNA is TGTGCCAGCTCGTATACTATTGCCTACGAGCAGTACTTC.

This chain links TRBV7-9 with TRBJ2-5; maybe TRBD2 (5 bases). The ends were cut back, 6 bases at V and 5 bases at J, with 16 bases in the middle. The CDR3 consists of 14 residues. Germline CDR1 and CDR2: SEHNR and FQNEAQ (reference sequence). The chain's CDR3 is CASSRDWALETQYF. In nucleotides, the CDR3 is TGTGCCAGCAGTCGGGATTGGGCGTTGGAGACCCAGTACTTC.